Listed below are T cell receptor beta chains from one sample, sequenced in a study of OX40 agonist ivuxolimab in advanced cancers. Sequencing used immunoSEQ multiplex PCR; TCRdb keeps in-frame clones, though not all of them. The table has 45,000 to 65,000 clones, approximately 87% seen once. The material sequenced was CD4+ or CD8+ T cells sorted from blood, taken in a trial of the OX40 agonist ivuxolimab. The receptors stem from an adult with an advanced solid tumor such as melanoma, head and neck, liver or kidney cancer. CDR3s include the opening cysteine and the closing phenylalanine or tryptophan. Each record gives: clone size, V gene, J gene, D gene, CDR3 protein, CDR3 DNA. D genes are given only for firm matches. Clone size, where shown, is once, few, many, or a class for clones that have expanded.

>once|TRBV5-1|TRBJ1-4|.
CASSLWGPRNEKLFF
TGCGCCAGCAGCTTGTGGGGACCTCGTAATGAAAAACTGTTTTTT
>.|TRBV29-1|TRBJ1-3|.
CSAQQGAGNTIYF
TGCAGCGCCCAACAGGGAGCTGGAAACACCATATATTTT
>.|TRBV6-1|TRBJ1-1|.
CASSDWATLYTEAFF
TGTGCCAGCAGTGACTGGGCCACATTATACACTGAAGCTTTCTTT
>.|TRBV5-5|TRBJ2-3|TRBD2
CASSAGGRSTDTQYF
TGTGCCAGCAGCGCGGGGGGGAGAAGCACAGATACGCAGTATTTT
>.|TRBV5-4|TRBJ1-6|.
CASSFDGGSNSPLHF
TGTGCCAGCAGCTTTGACGGGGGGAGTAATTCACCCCTCCACTTT
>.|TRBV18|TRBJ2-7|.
CASTNRAEQYF
TGTGCCAGCACAAACAGGGCCGAGCAGTACTTC
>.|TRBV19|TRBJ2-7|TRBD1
CASSRQGANEQYF
TGTGCCAGTAGTAGACAGGGGGCCAACGAGCAGTACTTC
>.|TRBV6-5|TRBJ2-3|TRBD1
CASSGGQGSTDTQYF
TGTGCCAGCAGTGGGGGACAGGGGTCCACAGATACGCAGTATTTT
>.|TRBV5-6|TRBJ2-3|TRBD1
CASSLRGGQRTDTQYF
TGTGCCAGCAGCTTACGTGGGGGACAGCGCACAGATACGCAGTATTTT
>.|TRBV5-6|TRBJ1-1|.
CASSLITTINTEAFF
TGTGCCAGCAGTTTGATAACAACGATAAACACTGAAGCTTTCTTT
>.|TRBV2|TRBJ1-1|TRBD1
CASSDLPGQRYTEAFF
TGTGCCAGCAGCGATCTTCCGGGACAGAGATACACTGAAGCTTTCTTT
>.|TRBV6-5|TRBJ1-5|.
CASSTGHDKQPQHF
TGTGCCAGCAGCACAGGACACGATAAGCAGCCCCAGCATTTT
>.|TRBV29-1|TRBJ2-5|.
CSVDRTGETQYF
TGCAGCGTAGACAGAACCGGGGAGACCCAGTACTTC
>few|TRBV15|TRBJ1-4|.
CATKENEKLFF
TGTGCCACCAAAGAAAATGAAAAACTGTTTTTT
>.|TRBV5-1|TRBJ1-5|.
CASSPARKGSNQPQHF
TGCGCCAGCAGCCCGGCCCGTAAAGGCAGCAATCAGCCCCAGCATTTT
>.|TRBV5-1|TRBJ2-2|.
CASSHRGAGNTGELFF
TGCGCCAGCAGCCACCGGGGGGCGGGGAACACCGGGGAGCTGTTTTTT
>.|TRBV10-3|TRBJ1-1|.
CAITPGGDTEAFF
TGTGCCATCACCCCTGGTGGGGACACTGAAGCTTTCTTT
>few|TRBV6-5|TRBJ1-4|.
CASSYSGRRDEKLFF
TGTGCCAGCAGTTACTCGGGTCGACGGGATGAAAAACTGTTTTTT
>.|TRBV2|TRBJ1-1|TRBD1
CASTKRGGQQNLNTEAFF
TGTGCCAGCACCAAAAGAGGGGGACAGCAGAACTTGAACACTGAAGCTTTCTTT
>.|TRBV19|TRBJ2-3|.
CASSIGLGGSTDTQYF
TGTGCCAGTAGTATAGGGCTCGGGGGTAGCACAGATACGCAGTATTTT
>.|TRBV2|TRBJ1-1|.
CASSTEMGTEAFF
TGTGCCAGTAGTACAGAAATGGGGACTGAAGCTTTCTTT
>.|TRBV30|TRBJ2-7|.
CAWSQPAHVLGHEQYF
TGTGCCTGGAGTCAACCGGCCCACGTCCTAGGCCACGAGCAGTACTTC
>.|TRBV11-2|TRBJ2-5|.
CASSLGARETQYF
TGTGCCAGCAGCTTAGGGGCACGAGAGACCCAGTACTTC
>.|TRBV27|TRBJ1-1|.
CASSLKHRVITGAEAFF
TGTGCCAGCAGTTTAAAGCACAGGGTCATCACCGGCGCTGAAGCTTTCTTT
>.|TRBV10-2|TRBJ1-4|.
CASKALSATNEKLFF
TGCGCCAGCAAGGCTCTCTCAGCAACTAATGAAAAACTGTTTTTT
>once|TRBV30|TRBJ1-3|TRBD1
CAWSVGTVGNTIYF
TGTGCCTGGAGTGTGGGGACAGTGGGAAACACCATATATTTT
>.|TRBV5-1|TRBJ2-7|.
CASSLGYGDLEQYF
TGCGCCAGCAGCTTGGGTTACGGAGATCTGGAGCAGTACTTC
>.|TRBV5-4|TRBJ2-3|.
CASSLDSGTDTQYF
TGTGCCAGCAGCTTGGACAGCGGCACAGATACGCAGTATTTT
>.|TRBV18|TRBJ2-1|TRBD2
CASSSGTTAYNEQFF
TGTGCCAGCTCTTCCGGGACTACCGCATACAATGAGCAGTTCTTC
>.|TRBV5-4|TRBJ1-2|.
CASGIMGSHGYTF
TGTGCCAGCGGCATAATGGGGTCGCATGGCTACACCTTC
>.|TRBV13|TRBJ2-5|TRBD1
CASSVRGLETQYF
TGTGCCAGCAGCGTCAGGGGGCTGGAGACCCAGTACTTC
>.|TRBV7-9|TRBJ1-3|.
CASSLAGAGNTIYF
TGTGCCAGCAGCTTAGCAGGGGCTGGAAACACCATATATTTT
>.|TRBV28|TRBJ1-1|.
CASIADGREAFF
TGTGCCAGCATTGCCGACGGCCGTGAAGCTTTCTTT
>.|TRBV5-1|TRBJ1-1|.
CASSFAPTGAGTEAFF
TGCGCCAGCAGCTTCGCCCCGACGGGGGCTGGCACTGAAGCTTTCTTT
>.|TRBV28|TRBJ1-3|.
CASSLLQIAGNTIYF
TGTGCCAGCAGTTTACTCCAGATAGCTGGAAACACCATATATTTT
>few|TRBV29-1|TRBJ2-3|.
CSVGRTDSSTDTQYF
TGCAGCGTTGGGAGGACGGACTCTAGCACAGATACGCAGTATTTT
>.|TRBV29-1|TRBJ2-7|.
CSARTLSYEQYF
TGCAGCGCTAGGACCCTCTCCTACGAGCAGTACTTC
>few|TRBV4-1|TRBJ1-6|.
CASSQGISPSGSPLHF
TGCGCCAGCAGCCAAGGGATCTCGCCCTCTGGTTCACCCCTCCACTTT
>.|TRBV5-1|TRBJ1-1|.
CASSLQGFTNTEAFF
TGCGCCAGCAGCTTACAGGGATTTACGAACACTGAAGCTTTCTTT
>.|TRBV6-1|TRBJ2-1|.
CASWLSSYNEQFF
TGTGCCAGCTGGCTGAGCTCCTACAATGAGCAGTTCTTC
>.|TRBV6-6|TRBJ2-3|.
CASSYFVGGHEDTQYF
TGTGCCAGCAGCTATTTTGTGGGGGGGCATGAAGATACGCAGTATTTT
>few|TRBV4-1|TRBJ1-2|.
CASSQGGGPNYGYTF
TGCGCCAGCAGCCAAGGCGGGGGGCCTAACTATGGCTACACCTTC
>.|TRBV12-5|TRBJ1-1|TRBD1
CASGLDPTDRGLRTEAFF
TGTGCTAGTGGTTTGGACCCCACTGACAGGGGGTTGAGAACTGAAGCTTTCTTT
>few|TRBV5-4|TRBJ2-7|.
CASSFTGFYEQYF
TGTGCCAGCAGCTTTACGGGGTTCTACGAGCAGTACTTC
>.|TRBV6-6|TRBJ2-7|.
CASSYFSRGYEQYF
TGTGCCAGCAGTTACTTTTCACGAGGATACGAGCAGTACTTC
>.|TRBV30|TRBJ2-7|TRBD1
CAWRTTGTGFSREQYF
TGTGCCTGGAGGACAACCGGGACAGGGTTCTCTCGCGAGCAGTACTTC
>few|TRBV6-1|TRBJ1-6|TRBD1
CASSETGQARALHF
TGTGCCAGCAGTGAGACAGGACAGGCTAGAGCCCTCCACTTT
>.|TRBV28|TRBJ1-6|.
CASRLLLSGSKSSPLHF
TGTGCCAGCAGACTTTTGTTATCAGGGTCCAAGAGTTCACCCCTCCACTTT
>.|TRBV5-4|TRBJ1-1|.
CASSSDPGAEAFF
TGTGCCAGCAGCTCGGACCCTGGAGCTGAAGCTTTCTTT
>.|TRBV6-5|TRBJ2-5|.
CASSYSRETQYF
TGTGCCAGCAGTTACTCGAGAGAGACCCAGTACTTC
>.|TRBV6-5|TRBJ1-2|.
CASSYSEGAGYGYTF
TGTGCCAGCAGTTACTCGGAAGGGGCGGGCTATGGCTACACCTTC
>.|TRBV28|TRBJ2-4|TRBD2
CASTTQRGPTPGDIQYF
TGTGCCAGCACCACCCAGCGGGGGCCCACCCCAGGAGACATTCAGTACTTC
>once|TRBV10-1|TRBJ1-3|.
CASSDSLGNTIYF
TGCGCCAGCAGTGATTCCCTTGGAAACACCATATATTTT
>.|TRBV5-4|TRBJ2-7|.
CASSLEVLSYEQYF
TGTGCCAGCAGCTTAGAAGTTCTCTCATACGAGCAGTACTTC
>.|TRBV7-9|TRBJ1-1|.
CASRLRDTEAFF
TGTGCCAGCAGGCTCAGGGACACCGAAGCTTTCTTT
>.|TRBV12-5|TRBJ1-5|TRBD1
CASGPQPLTGDSNQPQHF
TGTGCTAGTGGTCCCCAGCCCCTGACAGGGGACAGCAATCAGCCCCAGCATTTT
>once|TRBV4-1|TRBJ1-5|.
CASSEGVDSNQPQHF
TGCGCCAGCAGCGAAGGGGTGGATAGCAATCAGCCCCAGCATTTT
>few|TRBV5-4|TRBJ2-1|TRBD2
CASSLVAGANNEQFF
TGTGCCAGCAGCTTGGTAGCGGGGGCCAATAATGAGCAGTTCTTC
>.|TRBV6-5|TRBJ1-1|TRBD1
CASNYRGEAFF
TGTGCCAGCAACTACAGGGGTGAAGCTTTCTTT
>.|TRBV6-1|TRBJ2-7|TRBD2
CASSVGTTSYEQYF
TGTGCCAGCAGTGTGGGGACTACTTCCTACGAGCAGTACTTC